These T cell receptor beta chains were read from a single sample in a study of cytomegalovirus exposure and HLA in healthy donors. Produced via immunoSEQ multiplex PCR; TCRdb's table is partial and in-frame only. The sample includes 150,000 to 160,000 clones, approximately 84% of them seen just once. Specimen: PBMCs. Receptors originate from a woman in her late teens or twenties in good health and CMV-seronegative. CDR3s include the opening cysteine and the closing phenylalanine or tryptophan. The D gene is left open where the match is weak. Only part of the rows carry a size: once, few, many, or a class if the clone is expanded.

J gene: TRBJ2-5
clone size: NA
D gene: TRBD2
V gene: TRBV9
CDR3 protein: CASSVGRGRAGTQYF
CDR3 DNA: TGTGCCAGCAGCGTAGGTAGAGGGAGGGCCGGGACCCAGTACTTC

J gene: TRBJ2-5
clone size: once
D gene: TRBD2
V gene: TRBV5-1
CDR3 protein: CASSGGSYSETQYF
CDR3 DNA: TGCGCCAGCAGCGGCGGGAGCTACTCGGAGACCCAGTACTTC

J gene: TRBJ1-5
clone size: few
D gene: TRBD1
V gene: TRBV4-3
CDR3 protein: CASSQEVRGPNQPQHF
CDR3 DNA: TGCGCCAGCAGCCAAGAGGTGAGGGGGCCCAATCAGCCCCAGCATTTT

J gene: TRBJ2-4
clone size: NA
D gene: NA
V gene: TRBV10-3
CDR3 protein: CAISGSSRNIQYF
CDR3 DNA: TGTGCCATCAGTGGGTCCTCTAGAAACATTCAGTACTTC

J gene: TRBJ1-1
clone size: NA
D gene: NA
V gene: TRBV6-5
CDR3 protein: CASSYGGNTEAFF
CDR3 DNA: TGTGCCAGCAGTTACGGCGGGAACACTGAAGCTTTCTTT

J gene: TRBJ1-1
clone size: NA
D gene: NA
V gene: TRBV11-2
CDR3 protein: CASSLIGDSLAQMNTEAFF
CDR3 DNA: TGTGCCAGCAGCCTCATCGGCGACAGCCTTGCCCAGATGAACACTGAAGCTTTCTTT

J gene: TRBJ1-5
clone size: NA
D gene: NA
V gene: TRBV6-6
CDR3 protein: CASSHGFNQPQHF
CDR3 DNA: TGTGCCAGCAGTCACGGTTTTAATCAGCCCCAGCATTTT

J gene: TRBJ2-7
clone size: few
D gene: NA
V gene: TRBV6-6
CDR3 protein: CASIGQITSYEQYF
CDR3 DNA: TGTGCCAGCATCGGACAGATAACCTCCTACGAGCAGTACTTC

J gene: TRBJ1-2
clone size: NA
D gene: TRBD1
V gene: TRBV7-6
CDR3 protein: CASSASQGRGYGYTF
CDR3 DNA: TGTGCCAGCAGCGCCTCACAGGGGCGAGGCTATGGCTACACCTTC

J gene: TRBJ1-4
clone size: few
D gene: NA
V gene: TRBV18
CDR3 protein: CASSPARTENEKLFF
CDR3 DNA: TGTGCCAGCTCACCGGCTAGGACAGAGAATGAAAAACTGTTTTTT

J gene: TRBJ1-3
clone size: NA
D gene: NA
V gene: TRBV7-2
CDR3 protein: CASRQRVNGNTIYF
CDR3 DNA: TGTGCCAGCAGACAACGGGTCAATGGAAACACCATATATTTT

J gene: TRBJ1-2
clone size: few
D gene: TRBD1
V gene: TRBV28
CDR3 protein: CASSRQGYGYTF
CDR3 DNA: TGTGCCAGCAGCCGACAGGGCTATGGCTACACCTTC

J gene: TRBJ2-5
clone size: NA
D gene: NA
V gene: TRBV7-9
CDR3 protein: CASSRKPGETQYF
CDR3 DNA: TGTGCCAGCAGCCGAAAACCAGGAGAGACCCAGTACTTC

J gene: TRBJ1-1
clone size: NA
D gene: NA
V gene: TRBV29-1
CDR3 protein: CSADNIGNTEAFF
CDR3 DNA: TGCAGCGCCGACAATATCGGGAACACTGAAGCTTTCTTT

J gene: TRBJ2-3
clone size: NA
D gene: TRBD2
V gene: TRBV11-3
CDR3 protein: CASSSGGRGGPDTQYF
CDR3 DNA: TGTGCCAGCAGCTCCGGGGGGCGGGGGGGCCCGGATACGCAGTATTTT

J gene: TRBJ1-1
clone size: few
D gene: NA
V gene: TRBV28
CDR3 protein: CASSFADRSEEAFF
CDR3 DNA: TGTGCCAGCAGTTTTGCCGACAGGAGCGAAGAAGCTTTCTTT

J gene: TRBJ1-5
clone size: NA
D gene: NA
V gene: TRBV19
CDR3 protein: CASSVMMGGAKNQPQHF
CDR3 DNA: TGTGCCAGTAGTGTCATGATGGGGGGGGCTAAGAATCAGCCCCAGCATTTT

J gene: TRBJ2-4
clone size: once
D gene: TRBD2
V gene: TRBV18
CDR3 protein: CASSPLAGVGKNIQYF
CDR3 DNA: TGTGCCAGCTCACCCCTAGCGGGAGTCGGCAAAAACATTCAGTACTTC

J gene: TRBJ1-2
clone size: NA
D gene: TRBD1
V gene: TRBV30
CDR3 protein: CAEKGQGEGYTF
CDR3 DNA: TGTGCTGAAAAGGGACAGGGTGAGGGCTACACCTTC

J gene: TRBJ2-7
clone size: NA
D gene: NA
V gene: TRBV2
CDR3 protein: CASRGYYLSYEQYF
CDR3 DNA: TGTGCCAGCCGAGGGTACTATCTTTCCTACGAGCAGTACTTC

J gene: TRBJ2-1
clone size: NA
D gene: NA
V gene: TRBV5-5
CDR3 protein: CASSWGRNEQFF
CDR3 DNA: TGTGCCAGCAGCTGGGGGAGGAATGAGCAGTTCTTC

J gene: TRBJ2-7
clone size: NA
D gene: NA
V gene: TRBV6-5
CDR3 protein: CASSYDDRGFEQYF
CDR3 DNA: TGTGCCAGCAGTTACGACGACCGGGGGTTCGAGCAGTACTTC

J gene: TRBJ2-3
clone size: NA
D gene: TRBD2
V gene: TRBV4-2
CDR3 protein: CASSQDPGLAGTDTQYF
CDR3 DNA: TGTGCCAGCAGCCAAGACCCGGGACTAGCGGGGACAGATACGCAGTATTTT

J gene: TRBJ1-2
clone size: NA
D gene: TRBD1
V gene: TRBV28
CDR3 protein: CASSLGQGAHLDGYTF
CDR3 DNA: TGTGCCAGCAGTCTTGGACAGGGGGCTCATTTGGATGGCTACACCTTC

J gene: TRBJ1-2
clone size: NA
D gene: TRBD1
V gene: TRBV5-4
CDR3 protein: CASRQRQGAEDGYTF
CDR3 DNA: TGTGCCAGCAGACAGCGACAGGGGGCCGAGGATGGCTACACCTTC

J gene: TRBJ2-7
clone size: NA
D gene: NA
V gene: TRBV10-1
CDR3 protein: CASSESEGEEKQYF
CDR3 DNA: TGCGCCAGCAGTGAGTCCGAGGGGGAAGAGAAGCAGTACTTC

J gene: TRBJ2-1
clone size: NA
D gene: TRBD2
V gene: TRBV28
CDR3 protein: CASSIRPRLAESSYNEQFF
CDR3 DNA: TGTGCCAGCAGTATCAGACCGCGACTAGCGGAGAGCTCCTACAATGAGCAGTTCTTC

J gene: TRBJ1-1
clone size: few
D gene: NA
V gene: TRBV19
CDR3 protein: CASLANTEAFF
CDR3 DNA: TGTGCCAGTCTGGCGAACACTGAAGCTTTCTTT

J gene: TRBJ2-3
clone size: NA
D gene: NA
V gene: TRBV5-6
CDR3 protein: CASSLARSTDTQYF
CDR3 DNA: TGTGCCAGCAGCTTGGCTAGGAGCACAGATACGCAGTATTTT

J gene: TRBJ2-7
clone size: once
D gene: TRBD1
V gene: TRBV6-5
CDR3 protein: CASSPGQITYEQYF
CDR3 DNA: TGTGCCAGCAGCCCGGGACAGATAACCTACGAGCAGTACTTC

J gene: TRBJ1-2
clone size: NA
D gene: NA
V gene: TRBV28
CDR3 protein: CASSFNRIYGYTF
CDR3 DNA: TGTGCCAGCAGTTTTAACAGGATCTATGGCTACACCTTC

J gene: TRBJ2-7
clone size: NA
D gene: NA
V gene: TRBV9
CDR3 protein: CASSLLGGGYEQYF
CDR3 DNA: TGTGCCAGCAGCTTACTGGGTGGGGGGTACGAGCAGTACTTC

J gene: TRBJ2-5
clone size: once
D gene: NA
V gene: TRBV4-2
CDR3 protein: CASSQGRAETQYF
CDR3 DNA: TGTGCCAGCAGCCAAGGGAGGGCGGAGACCCAGTACTTC

J gene: TRBJ2-3
clone size: NA
D gene: NA
V gene: TRBV7-9
CDR3 protein: CASSLAGGRGWPDTQYF
CDR3 DNA: TGTGCCAGCAGCTTAGCGGGTGGCAGGGGTTGGCCAGATACGCAGTATTTT